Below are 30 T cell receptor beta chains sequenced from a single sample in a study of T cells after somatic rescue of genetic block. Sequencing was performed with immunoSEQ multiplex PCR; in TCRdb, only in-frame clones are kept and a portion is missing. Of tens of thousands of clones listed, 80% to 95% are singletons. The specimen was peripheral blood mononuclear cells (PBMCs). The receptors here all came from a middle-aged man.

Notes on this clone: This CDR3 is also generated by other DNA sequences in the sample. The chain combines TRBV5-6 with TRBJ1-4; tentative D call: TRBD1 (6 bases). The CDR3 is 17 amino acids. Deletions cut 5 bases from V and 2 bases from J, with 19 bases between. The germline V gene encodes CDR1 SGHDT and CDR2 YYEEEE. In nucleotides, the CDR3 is TGTGCCAGCAGGGGTTTGGGGGCGGGGTCGACTAATGAAAAACTGTTTTTT. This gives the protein CASRGLGAGSTNEKLFF.

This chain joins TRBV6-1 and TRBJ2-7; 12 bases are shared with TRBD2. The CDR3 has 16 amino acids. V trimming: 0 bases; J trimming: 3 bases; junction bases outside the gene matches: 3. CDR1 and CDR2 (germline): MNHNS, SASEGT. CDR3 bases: TGTGCCAGCAGTGAAGCAGTGACTAGCGGGAGCTACGAGCAGTACTTC. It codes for CASSEAVTSGSYEQYF.

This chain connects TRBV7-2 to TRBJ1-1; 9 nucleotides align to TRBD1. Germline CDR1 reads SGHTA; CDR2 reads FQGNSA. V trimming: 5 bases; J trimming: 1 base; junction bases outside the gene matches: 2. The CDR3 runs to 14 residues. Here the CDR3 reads CASSVQGANTEAFF. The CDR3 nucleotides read TGTGCCAGCAGCGTACAGGGGGCGAACACTGAAGCTTTCTTT. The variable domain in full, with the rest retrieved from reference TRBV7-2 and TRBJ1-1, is GAGVSQSPSNKVTEKGKDVELRCDPISGHTALYWYRQSLGQGLEFLIYFQGNSAPDKSGLPSDRFSAERTGGSVSTLTIQRTQQEDSAVYLCASSVQGANTEAFFGQGTRLTVV.

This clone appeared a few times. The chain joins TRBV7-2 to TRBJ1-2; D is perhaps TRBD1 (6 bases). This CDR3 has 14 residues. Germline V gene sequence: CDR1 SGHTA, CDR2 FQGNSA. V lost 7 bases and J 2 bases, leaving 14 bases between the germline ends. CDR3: CASNPTGNNYGYTF. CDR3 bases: TGTGCCAGCAACCCAACAGGGAACAACTATGGCTACACCTTC.

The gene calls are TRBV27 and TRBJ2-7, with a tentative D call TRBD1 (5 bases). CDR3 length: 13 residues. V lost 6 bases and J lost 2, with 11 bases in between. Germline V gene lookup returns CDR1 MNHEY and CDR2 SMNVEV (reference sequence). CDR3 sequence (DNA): TGTGCCAGCAGACAGGACAACCCCTACGAGCAGTACTTC. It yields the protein CASRQDNPYEQYF.

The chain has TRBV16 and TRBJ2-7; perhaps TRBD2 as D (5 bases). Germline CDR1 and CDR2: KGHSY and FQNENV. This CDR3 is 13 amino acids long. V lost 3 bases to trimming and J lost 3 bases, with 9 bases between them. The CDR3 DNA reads TGTGCCAGCAGCCATGTTAGCGTCTACGAGCAGTACTTC. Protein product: CASSHVSVYEQYF.

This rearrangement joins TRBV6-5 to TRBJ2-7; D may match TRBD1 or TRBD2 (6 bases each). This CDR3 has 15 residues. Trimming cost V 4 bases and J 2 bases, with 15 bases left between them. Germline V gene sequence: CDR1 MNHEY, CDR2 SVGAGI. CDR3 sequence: CASSSPGAATYEQYF. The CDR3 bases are TGTGCCAGCAGTTCACCGGGGGCCGCCACCTACGAGCAGTACTTC.

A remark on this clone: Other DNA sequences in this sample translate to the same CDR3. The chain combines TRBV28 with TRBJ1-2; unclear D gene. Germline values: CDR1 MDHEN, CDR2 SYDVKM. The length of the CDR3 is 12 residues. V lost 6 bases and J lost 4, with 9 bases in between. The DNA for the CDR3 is TGTGCCAGCAGCCGGGCAGCCTATGGCTACACCTTC. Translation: CASSRAAYGYTF.

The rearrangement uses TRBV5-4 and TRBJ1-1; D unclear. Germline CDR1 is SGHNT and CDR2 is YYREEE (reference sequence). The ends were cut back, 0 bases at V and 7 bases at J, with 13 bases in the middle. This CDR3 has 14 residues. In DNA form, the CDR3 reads TGTGCCAGCAGCTTGGGGGGAAGCTCCCGTGAAGCTTTCTTT. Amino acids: CASSLGGSSREAFF.

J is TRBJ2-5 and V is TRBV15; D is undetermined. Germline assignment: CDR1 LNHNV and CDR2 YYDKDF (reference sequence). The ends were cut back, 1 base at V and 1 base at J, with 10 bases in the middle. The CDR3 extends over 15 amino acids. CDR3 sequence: CATSRGVDGQETQYF. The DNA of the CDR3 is TGTGCCACCAGCAGAGGGGTCGATGGCCAAGAGACCCAGTACTTC.

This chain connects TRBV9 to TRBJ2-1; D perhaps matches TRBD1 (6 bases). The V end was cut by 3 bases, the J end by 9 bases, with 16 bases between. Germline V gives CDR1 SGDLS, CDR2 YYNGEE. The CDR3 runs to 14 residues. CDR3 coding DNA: TGTGCCAGCAGCGATACGTGGGGGCAGGGTGAGCAGTTCTTC. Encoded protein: CASSDTWGQGEQFF.

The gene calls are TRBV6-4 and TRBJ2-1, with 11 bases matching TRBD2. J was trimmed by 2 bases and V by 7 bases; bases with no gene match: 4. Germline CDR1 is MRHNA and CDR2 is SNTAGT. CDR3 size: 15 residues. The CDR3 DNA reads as TGTGCCAGCAAAGAGGGACTAGCGGCCTACAATGAGCAGTTCTTC. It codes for CASKEGLAAYNEQFF.

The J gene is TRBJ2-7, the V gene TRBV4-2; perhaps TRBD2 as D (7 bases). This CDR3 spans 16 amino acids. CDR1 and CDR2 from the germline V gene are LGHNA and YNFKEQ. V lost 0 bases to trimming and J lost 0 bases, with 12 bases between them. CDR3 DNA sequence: TGTGCCAGCAGCCAAGATCGGGGGGCGAGCTCCTACGAGCAGTACTTC. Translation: CASSQDRGASSYEQYF.

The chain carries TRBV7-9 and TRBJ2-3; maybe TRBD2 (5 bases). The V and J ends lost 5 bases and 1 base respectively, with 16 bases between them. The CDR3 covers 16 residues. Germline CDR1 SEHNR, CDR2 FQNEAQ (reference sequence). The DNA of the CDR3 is TGTGCCAGCAGCACGGACTTTCCGGTCCGCACAGATACGCAGTATTTT. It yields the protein CASSTDFPVRTDTQYF.

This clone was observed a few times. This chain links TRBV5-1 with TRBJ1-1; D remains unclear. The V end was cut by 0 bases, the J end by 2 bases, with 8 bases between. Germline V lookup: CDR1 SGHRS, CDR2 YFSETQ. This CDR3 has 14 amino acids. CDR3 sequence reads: CASSLAIANTEAFF. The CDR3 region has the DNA TGCGCCAGCAGCTTGGCCATCGCTAACACTGAAGCTTTCTTT.

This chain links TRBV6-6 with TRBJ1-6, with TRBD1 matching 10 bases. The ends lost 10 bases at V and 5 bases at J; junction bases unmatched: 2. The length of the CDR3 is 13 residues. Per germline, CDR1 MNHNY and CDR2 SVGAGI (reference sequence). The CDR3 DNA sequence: TGTGCCACAGGGACAGGGGATAATTCACCCCTCCACTTT. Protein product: CATGTGDNSPLHF.

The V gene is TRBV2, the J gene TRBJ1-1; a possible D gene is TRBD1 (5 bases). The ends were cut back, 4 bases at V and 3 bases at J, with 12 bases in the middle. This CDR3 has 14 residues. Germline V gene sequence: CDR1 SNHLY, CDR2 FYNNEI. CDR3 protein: CASSVLGEYTEAFF. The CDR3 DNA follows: TGTGCCAGCAGTGTCCTAGGGGAGTACACTGAAGCTTTCTTT.

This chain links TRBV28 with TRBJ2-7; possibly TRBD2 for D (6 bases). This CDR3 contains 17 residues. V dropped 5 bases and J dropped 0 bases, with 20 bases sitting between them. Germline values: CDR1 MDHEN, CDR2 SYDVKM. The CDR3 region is CASSPHLRAGLSYEQYF. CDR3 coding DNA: TGTGCCAGCAGTCCCCACCTTCGAGCGGGCCTCTCCTACGAGCAGTACTTC.

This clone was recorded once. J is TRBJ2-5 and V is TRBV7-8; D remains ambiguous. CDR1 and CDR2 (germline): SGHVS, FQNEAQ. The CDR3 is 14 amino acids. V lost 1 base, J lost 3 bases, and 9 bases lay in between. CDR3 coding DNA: TGTGCCAGCAGCTTAGGACCCTGGGAAGAGACCCAGTACTTC. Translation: CASSLGPWEETQYF.

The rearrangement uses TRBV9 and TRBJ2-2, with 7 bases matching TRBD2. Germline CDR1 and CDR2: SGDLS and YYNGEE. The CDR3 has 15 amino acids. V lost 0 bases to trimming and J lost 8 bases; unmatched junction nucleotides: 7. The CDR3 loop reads CASSVASGGAGELFF. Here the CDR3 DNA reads TGTGCCAGCAGCGTAGCTTCGGGGGGTGCGGGGGAGCTGTTTTTT.

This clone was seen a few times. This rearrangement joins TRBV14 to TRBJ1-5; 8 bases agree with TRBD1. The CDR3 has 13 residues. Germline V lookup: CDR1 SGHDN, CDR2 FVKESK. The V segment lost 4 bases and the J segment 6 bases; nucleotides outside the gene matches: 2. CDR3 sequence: CASSRQGTQPQHF. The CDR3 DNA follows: TGTGCCAGCAGCCGACAGGGGACTCAGCCCCAGCATTTT. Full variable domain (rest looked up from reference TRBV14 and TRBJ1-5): EAGVTQFPSHSVIEKGQTVTLRCDPISGHDNLYWYRRVMGKEIKFLLHFVKESKQDESGMPNNRFLAERTGGTYSTLKVQPAELEDSGVYFCASSRQGTQPQHFGDGTRLSIL.

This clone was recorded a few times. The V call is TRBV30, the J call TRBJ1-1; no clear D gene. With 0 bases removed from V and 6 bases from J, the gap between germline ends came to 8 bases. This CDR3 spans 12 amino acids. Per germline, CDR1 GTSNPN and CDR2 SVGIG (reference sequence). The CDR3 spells CAWSVAVSEAFF. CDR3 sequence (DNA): TGTGCCTGGAGTGTAGCCGTTTCTGAAGCTTTCTTT.

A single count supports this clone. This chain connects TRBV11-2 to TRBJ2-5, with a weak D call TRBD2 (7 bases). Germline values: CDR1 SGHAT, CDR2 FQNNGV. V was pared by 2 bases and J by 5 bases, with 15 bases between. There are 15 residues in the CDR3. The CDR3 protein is CASSLIWGGGETQYF. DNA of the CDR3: TGTGCCAGCAGCTTAATCTGGGGAGGGGGGGAGACCCAGTACTTC.

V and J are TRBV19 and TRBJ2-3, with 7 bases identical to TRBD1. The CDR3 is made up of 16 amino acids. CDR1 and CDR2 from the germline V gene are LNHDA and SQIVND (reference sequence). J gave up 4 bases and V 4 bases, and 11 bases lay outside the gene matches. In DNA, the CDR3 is TGTGCCAGTAGTAGACAGGGCCCGAGTAAGTCAGATACGCAGTATTTT. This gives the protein CASSRQGPSKSDTQYF.

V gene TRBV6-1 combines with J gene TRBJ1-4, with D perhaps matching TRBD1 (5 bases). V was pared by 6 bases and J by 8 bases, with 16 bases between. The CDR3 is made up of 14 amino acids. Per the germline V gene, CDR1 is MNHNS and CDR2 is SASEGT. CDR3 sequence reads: CASSPGGGEEKLFF. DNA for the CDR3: TGTGCCAGCAGCCCCGGGGGGGGTGAGGAAAAACTGTTTTTT.

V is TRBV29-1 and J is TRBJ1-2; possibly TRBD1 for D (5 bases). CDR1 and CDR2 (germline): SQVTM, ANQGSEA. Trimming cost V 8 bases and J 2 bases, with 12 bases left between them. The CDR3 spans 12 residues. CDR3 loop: CSSFRTNYGYTF. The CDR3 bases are TGCAGCTCATTCAGGACAAACTATGGCTACACCTTC.

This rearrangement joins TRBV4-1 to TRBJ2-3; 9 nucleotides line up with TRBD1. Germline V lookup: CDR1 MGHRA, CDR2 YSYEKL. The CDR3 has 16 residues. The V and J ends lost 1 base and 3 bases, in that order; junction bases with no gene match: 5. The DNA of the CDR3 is TGCGCCAGCAGCCAAGGGAGGGGACAGGGAACAGATACGCAGTATTTT. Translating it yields CASSQGRGQGTDTQYF.

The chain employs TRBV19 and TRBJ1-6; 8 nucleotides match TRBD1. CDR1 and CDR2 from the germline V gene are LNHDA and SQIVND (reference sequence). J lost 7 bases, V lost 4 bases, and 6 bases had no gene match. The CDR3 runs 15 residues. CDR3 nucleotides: TGTGCCAGTAGTACGGGACAGGCGAAGAATTCACCCCTCCACTTT. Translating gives CASSTGQAKNSPLHF.

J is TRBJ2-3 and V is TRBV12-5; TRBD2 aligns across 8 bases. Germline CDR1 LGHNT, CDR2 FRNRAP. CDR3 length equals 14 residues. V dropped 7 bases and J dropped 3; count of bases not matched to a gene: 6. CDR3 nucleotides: TGTGCTAGTGCCAAGGGACTAGAGACAGATACGCAGTATTTT. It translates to CASAKGLETDTQYF.

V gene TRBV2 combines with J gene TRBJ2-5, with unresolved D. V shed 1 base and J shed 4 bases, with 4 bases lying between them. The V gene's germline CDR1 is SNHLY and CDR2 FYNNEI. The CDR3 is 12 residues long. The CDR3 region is CASSEVVETQYF. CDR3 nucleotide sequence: TGTGCCAGCAGTGAAGTGGTAGAGACCCAGTACTTC.